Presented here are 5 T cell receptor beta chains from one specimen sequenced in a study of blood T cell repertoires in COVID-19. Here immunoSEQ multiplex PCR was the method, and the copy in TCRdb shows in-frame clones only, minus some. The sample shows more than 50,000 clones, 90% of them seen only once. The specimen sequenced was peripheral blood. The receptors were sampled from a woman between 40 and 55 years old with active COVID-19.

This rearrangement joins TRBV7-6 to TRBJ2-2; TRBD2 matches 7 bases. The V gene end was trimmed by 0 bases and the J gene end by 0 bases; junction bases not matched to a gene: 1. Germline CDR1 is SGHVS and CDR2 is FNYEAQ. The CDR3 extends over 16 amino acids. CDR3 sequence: CASSLAGGSNTGELFF. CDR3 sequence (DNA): TGTGCCAGCAGCTTAGCGGGGGGGTCGAACACCGGGGAGCTGTTTTTT.

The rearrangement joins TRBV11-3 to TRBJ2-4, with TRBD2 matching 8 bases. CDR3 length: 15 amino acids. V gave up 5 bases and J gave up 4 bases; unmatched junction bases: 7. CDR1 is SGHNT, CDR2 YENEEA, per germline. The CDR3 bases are TGTGCCAGCAGCCAAGTTTTAGCGGGGAAAAACATTCAGTACTTC. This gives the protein CASSQVLAGKNIQYF.

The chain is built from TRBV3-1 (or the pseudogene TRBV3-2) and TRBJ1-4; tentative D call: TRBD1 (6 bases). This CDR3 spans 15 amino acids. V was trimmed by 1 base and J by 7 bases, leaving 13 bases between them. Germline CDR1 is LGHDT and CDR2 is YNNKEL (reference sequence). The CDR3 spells CASSQASTGSEKLFF. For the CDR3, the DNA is TGTGCCAGCAGCCAAGCGTCAACAGGGTCTGAAAAACTGTTTTTT.

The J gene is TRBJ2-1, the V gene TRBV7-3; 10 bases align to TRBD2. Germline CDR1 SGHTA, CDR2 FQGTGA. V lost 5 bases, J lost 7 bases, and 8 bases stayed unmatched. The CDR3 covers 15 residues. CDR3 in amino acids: CASSKQRGGQNEQFF. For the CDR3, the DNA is TGTGCCAGCAGCAAGCAGCGGGGGGGCCAGAATGAGCAGTTCTTC.

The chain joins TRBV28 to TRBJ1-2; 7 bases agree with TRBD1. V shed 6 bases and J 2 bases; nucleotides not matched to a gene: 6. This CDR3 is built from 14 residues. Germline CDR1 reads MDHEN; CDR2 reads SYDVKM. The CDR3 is CASSPTGNNYGYTF. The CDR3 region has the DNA TGTGCCAGCAGCCCGACAGGGAACAACTATGGCTACACCTTC.